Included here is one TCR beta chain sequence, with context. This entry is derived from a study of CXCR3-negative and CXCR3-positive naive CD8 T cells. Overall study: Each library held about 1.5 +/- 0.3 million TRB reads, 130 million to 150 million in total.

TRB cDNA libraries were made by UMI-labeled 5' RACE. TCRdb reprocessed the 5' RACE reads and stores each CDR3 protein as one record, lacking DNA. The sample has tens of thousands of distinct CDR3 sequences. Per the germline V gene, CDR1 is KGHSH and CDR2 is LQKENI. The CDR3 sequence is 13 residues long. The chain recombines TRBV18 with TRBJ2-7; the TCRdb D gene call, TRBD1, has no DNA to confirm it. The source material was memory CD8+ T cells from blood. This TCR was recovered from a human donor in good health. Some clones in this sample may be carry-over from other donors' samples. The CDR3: CASSPGTGNEQYF.